One sample yielded the 24 T cell receptor beta chains listed below, sequenced in a study of blood T cell repertoires in COVID-19. This table comes from immunoSEQ multiplex PCR, and its TCRdb copy is limited to in-frame clones, with some not included. Altogether about 300,000 clones are present, around 90% being singletons, with the ten largest covering around 1.7%. The sample was PBMCs or T cells enriched from blood (not recorded which). These receptors came from a woman in her forties who had recovered from COVID-19.

The rearrangement links TRBV7-9 to TRBJ1-2; 7 bases are a match to TRBD1. The length of the CDR3 is 18 residues. The V segment lost 6 bases and the J segment 3 bases; nucleotides outside the gene matches: 19. Germline lookup yields CDR1 SEHNR and CDR2 FQNEAQ (reference sequence). The CDR3 sequence is CASRNRDSSYGSDYGYTF. The CDR3 bases are TGTGCCAGCAGAAACCGGGACAGCAGTTACGGCTCAGACTATGGCTACACCTTC.

The chain has TRBV6-5 and TRBJ1-2; 7 bases align to TRBD1. Looked up from germline, CDR1 is MNHEY and CDR2 is SVGAGI. J gave up 4 bases and V 5 bases, and 7 bases lay outside the gene matches. There are 14 residues in the CDR3. The CDR3 sequence: CASSTGVVFYGYTF. The CDR3 DNA reads as TGTGCCAGCAGTACAGGGGTCGTCTTCTATGGCTACACCTTC.

CDR3 DNA: TGTGCCAGCAGCACGTCCGGGGGGGCAAATTCACCCCTCCACTTT. This codes for CASSTSGGANSPLHF. V gene TRBV3-1 (or the pseudogene TRBV3-2) combines with J gene TRBJ1-6, with D tentatively TRBD1 (6 bases). CDR1 is LGHDT and CDR2 is YNNKEL in the germline V gene (reference sequence). The CDR3 consists of 15 residues. Trimming shortened V by 5 bases and J by 7 bases, and 15 bases separated the two germline ends.

The chain recombines TRBV4-2 with TRBJ2-3, with 7 bases matching TRBD2. The V segment lost 3 bases and the J segment 0 bases; nucleotides outside the gene matches: 3. CDR1 is LGHNA, CDR2 YNFKEQ, per germline. CDR3 length: 15 amino acids. The CDR3 bases are TGTGCCAGCAGCCAGGGAGGGCCCAGCACAGATACGCAGTATTTT. This sequence encodes CASSQGGPSTDTQYF.

The chain carries TRBV5-1 and TRBJ2-3, with 9 nucleotides matching TRBD2. Germline lookup yields CDR1 SGHRS and CDR2 YFSETQ. The V and J ends lost 4 bases and 4 bases, in that order; junction bases with no gene match: 10. The CDR3 is 16 amino acids. Here the CDR3 DNA reads TGCGCCAGCAGCCGTTCCGGCGGGGGGGTCGCAGATACGCAGTATTTT. Amino acids: CASSRSGGGVADTQYF.

The rearrangement joins TRBV28 to TRBJ1-5, with a weak D call TRBD1 (5 bases). From germline, CDR1 is MDHEN and CDR2 SYDVKM. The CDR3 has 18 amino acids. Trimming left V 3 bases short and J 5 bases short, with 23 bases between. CDR3 protein: CASSFYLLGGTTYQPQHF. DNA of the CDR3: TGTGCCAGCAGTTTTTACCTCCTCGGGGGGACTACGTATCAGCCCCAGCATTTT.

This chain joins TRBV7-3 and TRBJ2-6; TRBD1 agrees at 9 bases. The CDR3 runs to 17 residues. Germline V gene data show CDR1 as SGHTA and CDR2 as FQGTGA. The junction had 9 bases not matched to a gene; V was cut back by 5 bases and J by 4 bases. The chain's CDR3 is CASSQPGTGTGANVLTF. The CDR3 nucleotides are TGTGCCAGCAGCCAGCCCGGGACAGGGACAGGGGCCAACGTCCTGACTTTC.

The chain carries TRBV19 and TRBJ2-2; 7 bases agree with TRBD1. V lost 7 bases to trimming and J lost 4 bases; unmatched junction nucleotides: 6. Germline V gene data show CDR1 as LNHDA and CDR2 as SQIVND (reference sequence). The CDR3 has 14 amino acids. The CDR3 nucleotides are TGTGCCAGTACCCAAAACAGGGGCACCGGGGAGCTGTTTTTT. Its translation: CASTQNRGTGELFF.

This clone was recorded a few times. The V and J genes are TRBV20-1 and TRBJ2-1, with 12 bases aligning to TRBD2. The CDR3 runs 14 residues. J gave up 8 bases and V 3 bases, and 5 bases lay outside the gene matches. The germline V gene encodes CDR1 DFQATT and CDR2 SNEGSKA (reference sequence). This CDR3 reads CSASGGLAGHEQFF. The CDR3, as DNA: TGCAGTGCTAGTGGAGGACTAGCGGGACATGAGCAGTTCTTC.

The chain recombines TRBV25-1 with TRBJ1-2, with 7 bases fitting TRBD1. V dropped 7 bases and J dropped 4; count of bases not matched to a gene: 9. This CDR3 is 14 amino acids long. The V gene's germline CDR1 is MGHDK and CDR2 SYGVNS. The CDR3 sequence is CASTGQLDTYGYTF. CDR3 nucleotides: TGTGCCAGCACGGGACAGCTCGACACCTATGGCTACACCTTC.

The chain combines TRBV19 with TRBJ2-4; TRBD1 is a possible D gene (5 bases). The CDR3 spans 16 residues. Between the trimmed V and J ends, which lost 3 bases and 0 bases, there was a span of 12 bases. Germline CDR1 is LNHDA and CDR2 is SQIVND (reference sequence). The CDR3 sequence is CASSIWTRLAKNIQYF. The CDR3 DNA reads as TGTGCCAGTAGTATCTGGACACGGCTAGCCAAAAACATTCAGTACTTC. Complete variable domain (other parts from reference TRBV19 and TRBJ2-4): DGGITQSPKYLFRKEGQNVTLSCEQNLNHDAMYWYRQDPGQGLRLIYYSQIVNDFQKGDIAEGYSVSREKKESFPLTVTSAQKNPTAFYLCASSIWTRLAKNIQYFGAGTRLSVL.

The count of this clone is one. The chain is built from TRBV19 and TRBJ1-5; D ambiguous. Trimming removed 5 bases at V and 3 bases at J, with 17 bases between. There are 16 residues in the CDR3. CDR1 is LNHDA and CDR2 is SQIVND in the germline V gene (reference sequence). CDR3 amino acids: CASSPSGAPNNQPQHF. The CDR3 bases are TGTGCCAGTAGTCCCTCGGGAGCACCCAACAATCAGCCCCAGCATTTT.

V usage is TRBV7-2 and J usage is TRBJ1-1, with 8 bases fitting TRBD1. Germline CDR1 and CDR2: SGHTA and FQGNSA. This CDR3 contains 14 residues. Losses at the gene ends were 7 bases for V and 4 bases for J; bases not matched to a gene: 8. CDR3 amino acids: CASTPNRGATEAFF. Here the CDR3 DNA reads TGTGCCAGCACCCCTAACAGGGGGGCCACTGAAGCTTTCTTT.

The V gene is TRBV7-2, the J gene TRBJ2-3; 9 nucleotides match TRBD1. The germline CDR1 and CDR2 sequences are SGHTA and FQGNSA. The junction had 7 bases not matched to a gene; V was cut back by 1 base and J by 5 bases. The CDR3 is made up of 16 amino acids. Here the CDR3 reads CASSLVGTGSIDTQYF. DNA of the CDR3: TGTGCCAGCAGCTTAGTAGGGACAGGGTCGATAGATACGCAGTATTTT.

This clone was detected only a few times. The chain links TRBV30 to TRBJ1-1, with 7 bases lining up with TRBD1. V shed 2 bases, J shed 1 base, and the junction held 4 bases outside the gene matches. From germline, CDR1 is GTSNPN and CDR2 SVGIG (reference sequence). The length of the CDR3 is 14 residues. The DNA for the CDR3 is TGTGCCTGGAGTCTGGACAGGCCGAACACTGAAGCTTTCTTT. Protein product: CAWSLDRPNTEAFF.

This clone was found a few times. The chain joins TRBV4-2 to TRBJ1-2, with 9 nucleotides matching TRBD1. CDR1 and CDR2 (germline): LGHNA, YNFKEQ. The junction had 8 bases not matched to a gene; V was cut back by 1 base and J by 5 bases. The CDR3 covers 16 residues. CDR3 sequence (DNA): TGTGCCAGCAGCCAAGTTGGAACAGGGGGCGGGTATGGCTACACCTTC. Amino acids: CASSQVGTGGGYGYTF.

The chain links TRBV29-1 to TRBJ2-3, with unresolved D. CDR3 length: 10 amino acids. CDR1 is SQVTM, CDR2 ANQGSEA, per germline. Trimming took 7 bases from V and 5 from J, leaving 7 bases between them. The CDR3 spells CSAGQDTQYF. The CDR3 DNA reads TGCAGCGCTGGCCAAGATACGCAGTATTTT.

The chain carries TRBV11-2 and TRBJ1-3; TRBD1 is a possible D gene (5 bases). In germline, CDR1 is SGHAT, CDR2 FQNNGV. CDR3 length: 18 residues. Trimming removed 4 bases from V and 0 bases from J, with 19 bases in between. DNA for the CDR3: TGTGCCAGCAGCTCTTTTATACCCCAGGGTTACTCTGGAAACACCATATATTTT. It translates to CASSSFIPQGYSGNTIYF.

The CDR3 protein is CASSLNRGNTEAFF. CDR3 bases: TGTGCCAGCAGCTTAAATCGAGGGAACACTGAAGCTTTCTTT. The V and J genes are TRBV7-9 and TRBJ1-1; D is undetermined. In germline, CDR1 is SEHNR, CDR2 FQNEAQ (reference sequence). The germline V and J ends were trimmed by 2 bases and 1 base, with 8 bases remaining between them. The CDR3 runs to 14 residues.

The chain links TRBV18 to TRBJ1-1; possible D gene TRBD1, 5 bases. CDR1 and CDR2 from the germline V gene are KGHSH and LQKENI. The CDR3 runs 14 residues. Trimming removed 4 bases from V and 1 base from J, with 10 bases in between. The chain's CDR3 is CASSLTDRNTEAFF. The CDR3 DNA sequence: TGTGCCAGCTCACTTACCGACAGGAACACTGAAGCTTTCTTT.

The chain recombines TRBV18 with TRBJ2-1; D not certain. Trimming cost V 1 base and J 0 bases, with 16 bases left between them. The CDR3 length is 18 residues. Per germline, CDR1 KGHSH and CDR2 LQKENI. CDR3 nucleotides: TGTGCCAGCTCACCACTTGGGCTCTTTTCCAGCTCCTACAATGAGCAGTTCTTC. This sequence encodes CASSPLGLFSSSYNEQFF. Complete variable domain (other parts from reference TRBV18 and TRBJ2-1): NAGVMQNPRHLVRRRGQEARLRCSPMKGHSHVYWYRQLPEEGLKFMVYLQKENIIDESGMPKERFSAEFPKEGPSILRIQQVVRGDSAAYFCASSPLGLFSSSYNEQFFGPGTRLTVL.

The genes are TRBV30 and TRBJ2-3, with D maybe TRBD2 (6 bases). Germline-derived CDR1 and CDR2 are GTSNPN and SVGIG (reference sequence). The ends were cut back, 0 bases at V and 3 bases at J, with 16 bases in the middle. This CDR3 is 16 amino acids long. CDR3 residues: CAWSVGTQGGTDTQYF. DNA of the CDR3: TGTGCCTGGAGTGTTGGGACCCAGGGAGGAACAGATACGCAGTATTTT.

The rearrangement joins TRBV7-2 to TRBJ1-2, with a weak D call TRBD1 (5 bases). Trimming removed 3 bases from V and 5 bases from J, with 13 bases in between. The germline CDR1 and CDR2 sequences are SGHTA and FQGNSA. This CDR3 comprises 14 residues. CDR3 in amino acids: CASSFRRGSYGYTF. The CDR3 DNA is TGTGCCAGCAGCTTCCGCCGGGGGTCTTATGGCTACACCTTC.

The chain employs TRBV24-1 and TRBJ1-1; D not certain. Between the trimmed V and J ends, which lost 2 bases and 9 bases, there was a span of 12 bases. The CDR3 is 13 residues long. CDR1 KGHDR and CDR2 SFDVKD come from the germline V gene. CDR3 sequence: CATSDSSGVKAFF. In nucleotides, the CDR3 is TGTGCCACCAGTGATTCTTCGGGAGTCAAAGCTTTCTTT.